This T cell receptor (beta chain) emerged from a study of T cell responses to AZD1222 COVID-19 vaccine. The study's findings and limits: Donors were chiefly white British, with a greater number of females, and clonal diversity was perhaps underestimated. Seropositive status at baseline applied to only a handful of AZD1222 recipients.

Germline lookup yields CDR1 WNHNN and CDR2 SYGVQD (reference sequence). The CDR3 consists of 16 residues. V lost 0 bases and J lost 0, with 9 bases in between. A note on this clone: Antigen: not known.

Profiled with immunoSEQ multiplex PCR; TCRdb holds only in-frame clones, not every one. The table has fewer than 200,000 clones, around 90% seen once; the top ten hold over 1.5%. Sample: peripheral blood, taken on day 0 of AZD1222 vaccination. The chain has TRBV10-1 and TRBJ2-1; D is ambiguous. This TCR came from an adult in good health. The CDR3 sequence is CASSESIASSYNEQFF. The CDR3 nucleotides are TGCGCCAGCAGTGAGTCGATTGCGTCCTCCTACAATGAGCAGTTCTTC.